The 17 T cell receptor beta chains listed next were all sequenced from one sample in a study of T-cell reconstitution after alpha-beta-depleted transplantation in children. Construction of the TCRbeta library involved unique molecular identifiers. TCRdb re-called the PCR reads through MiXCR, storing one row per CDR3 protein. Of a few hundred thousand distinct CDR3 sequences listed, 20% to 30% were seen once; the top ten hold under 45%. The source was PBMCs, collected before TCRalphabeta/CD19-depleted stem cell transplant. The receptor source for this set is a boy in the first two years of life with Wiskott-Aldrich syndrome, due to receive a stem cell transplant.

In nucleotides, the CDR3 is TGCGCCAGCAGCTTGGGGCCAGCTAATCAAGAGACCCAGTACTTC. Translated, it gives CASSLGPANQETQYF. J is TRBJ2-5 and V is TRBV5-1; no clear D gene. The germline CDR1 and CDR2 sequences are SGHRS and YFSETQ. The CDR3 contains 15 residues. V lost 0 bases, J lost 2 bases, and 11 bases lay in between.

This clonotype was counted a few times. The genes are TRBV5-6 and TRBJ2-3, with a possible D match to TRBD2 (5 bases). The CDR3 has 15 amino acids. Germline V gives CDR1 SGHDT, CDR2 YYEEEE. Deletions cut 3 bases from V and 0 bases from J, with 11 bases between. The CDR3 nucleotides are TGTGCCAGCAGCTCAGGACTCTCTAGCACAGATACGCAGTATTTT. Protein product: CASSSGLSSTDTQYF.

This clonotype occurred a few times. The rearrangement uses TRBV7-8 and TRBJ2-1; no firm D call. CDR3 size: 16 residues. Per germline, CDR1 SGHVS and CDR2 FQNEAQ. Trimming took off 2 bases at V and 0 bases at J, with 11 bases between the two ends. This CDR3 is CASSLSSLSSYNEQFF. The CDR3, as DNA: TGTGCCAGCAGCTTATCTAGTCTAAGCTCCTACAATGAGCAGTTCTTC.

This clonotype occurred once. V and J are TRBV5-1 and TRBJ2-5; D is possibly TRBD1 (6 bases). The CDR3 is made up of 15 amino acids. V shed 0 bases and J shed 3 bases, with 12 bases lying between them. Germline V gives CDR1 SGHRS, CDR2 YFSETQ. This chain's CDR3 is CASSLAKGGEETQYF. The DNA for the CDR3 is TGCGCCAGCAGCTTGGCCAAAGGGGGAGAAGAGACCCAGTACTTC.

The chain recombines TRBV20-1 with TRBJ2-5, with D tentatively TRBD2 (6 bases). The CDR3 covers 11 residues. Trimming removed 5 bases from V and 2 bases from J, with 6 bases in between. The germline V gene has CDR1 DFQATT and CDR2 SNEGSKA (reference sequence). CDR3 coding DNA: TGCAGTGCTGCGGGACAAGAGACCCAGTACTTC. Protein sequence: CSAAGQETQYF.

This chain connects TRBV6-2 or TRBV6-3 to TRBJ1-5; the match to TRBD1 covers 8 bases. CDR3 length: 17 amino acids. Trimming took 5 bases from V and 1 from J; bases not matched to a gene: 10. Germline CDR1 MNHEY, CDR2 SVGEGT. The CDR3 DNA sequence: TGTGCCAGCAGTCATGGCAGGGGGCCCCCGAGCAATCAGCCCCAGCATTTT. As protein: CASSHGRGPPSNQPQHF.

The J gene is TRBJ1-1, the V gene TRBV12-3 or TRBV12-4; D ambiguous. Trimming took off 7 bases at V and 5 bases at J, with 23 bases between the two ends. This CDR3 spans 16 amino acids. The CDR3 region is CASNLEEGPSGTEAFF. The CDR3 coding sequence is TGTGCCAGCAACCTAGAGGAGGGTCCTTCTGGGACTGAAGCTTTCTTT.

This rearrangement joins TRBV12-3 or TRBV12-4 to TRBJ2-1, with 10 bases lining up with TRBD2. This CDR3 is built from 14 residues. V lost 3 bases to trimming and J lost 9 bases; unmatched junction nucleotides: 5. CDR3 coding DNA: TGTGCCAGCAGTTTTGCTAGCGGGAGTTTTGAGCAGTTCTTC. Residues: CASSFASGSFEQFF.

This sequence joins TRBV10-3 and TRBJ1-5, with TRBD1 as a possible D gene (5 bases). Trimming pared 5 bases from V and 5 bases from J, leaving 10 bases between. CDR3 size: 13 residues. The germline V gene has CDR1 ENHRY and CDR2 SYGVKD. The CDR3 bases are TGTGCCATCAGTAGCAGGGAACATCAGCCCCAGCATTTT. Translating it yields CAISSREHQPQHF.

This clonotype was seen a handful of times. The rearrangement links TRBV6-5 to TRBJ1-5; no clear D. Germline V gene data show CDR1 as MNHEY and CDR2 as SVGAGI. V lost 0 bases and J lost 4, with 10 bases in between. This CDR3 spans 15 amino acids. The CDR3 DNA sequence: TGTGCCAGCAGTTACTCGCCCGCGCCTAATCAGCCCCAGCATTTT. This encodes CASSYSPAPNQPQHF.

This clonotype has more than one count but fewer than ten. This chain connects TRBV5-1 to TRBJ1-4; TRBD1 matches at 8 bases. This CDR3 spans 16 amino acids. Germline values: CDR1 SGHRS, CDR2 YFSETQ. The ends lost 3 bases at V and 1 base at J; junction bases unmatched: 5. The CDR3, as DNA: TGCGCCAGCAGCTGCGGACAGGGTCTAACTAATGAAAAACTGTTTTTT. Its protein product is CASSCGQGLTNEKLFF.

J is TRBJ2-3 and V is TRBV12-3 or TRBV12-4, with TRBD2 matching over 8 bases. There are 15 residues in the CDR3. V trimming: 5 bases; J trimming: 6 bases; junction bases outside the gene matches: 10. The CDR3 coding sequence is TGTGCCAGCAGTCGGGGGGGTAGCCTGGATGATACGCAGTATTTT. Its translation is CASSRGGSLDDTQYF.

The sample holds a few counts of this clonotype. The genes are TRBV5-1 and TRBJ2-1, with 12 bases that match TRBD2. CDR1 is SGHRS and CDR2 is YFSETQ in the germline V gene. J gave up 7 bases and V 0 bases, and 8 bases lay outside the gene matches. The CDR3 consists of 17 residues. DNA for the CDR3: TGCGCCAGCAGCTTGGTTTTTTGGACTAGCGGGAAAAATGAGCAGTTCTTC. It yields the protein CASSLVFWTSGKNEQFF.

The chain recombines TRBV12-3 or TRBV12-4 with TRBJ2-7; TRBD2 agrees at 7 bases. J was trimmed by 6 bases and V by 1 base; bases with no gene match: 6. This CDR3 contains 14 residues. The CDR3 sequence is CASSLEGWEGEQYF. The DNA of the CDR3 is TGTGCCAGCAGTTTAGAGGGTTGGGAGGGCGAGCAGTACTTC.

The gene calls are TRBV12-3 or TRBV12-4 and TRBJ2-1, with TRBD2 matching 10 bases. V shed 6 bases, J shed 7 bases, and the junction held 9 bases outside the gene matches. This CDR3 region has 15 residues. CDR3 sequence reads: CASRHTSGIENEQFF. The CDR3 coding sequence is TGTGCCAGCAGGCACACTAGCGGGATAGAAAATGAGCAGTTCTTC.

This clonotype was counted only a few times. The V call is TRBV5-1, the J call TRBJ2-1; the match to TRBD1 covers 8 bases. CDR3 length: 14 residues. The germline gives CDR1 SGHRS, CDR2 YFSETQ. The junction had 7 bases not matched to a gene; V was cut back by 1 base and J by 10 bases. CDR3: CASSLLDRGGEQFF. The DNA for the CDR3 is TGCGCCAGCAGCTTGCTAGACAGGGGAGGAGAGCAGTTCTTC.

The chain recombines TRBV18 with TRBJ2-7; D may match TRBD1 or TRBD2 (6 bases each). The V end lost 1 base, the J end lost 4 bases, and 14 bases lay between the germline ends. The germline CDR1 and CDR2 sequences are KGHSH and LQKENI. The CDR3 spans 15 residues. The chain's CDR3 is CASSPLDGGGYEQYF. The CDR3 DNA reads as TGTGCCAGCTCACCACTGGACGGGGGCGGGTACGAGCAGTACTTC.